This TCR beta chain was documented in a study of T cell responses to AZD1222 COVID-19 vaccine. Generated by immunoSEQ multiplex PCR, the TCRdb table keeps only in-frame clones and is missing some. The sample lists fewer than 200,000 clones, around 88% seen once, with 9.5% to 13% in the top ten. Points from the study as a whole: Mostly white British, mostly female donors; authors suggested clonal diversity may be underestimated. Baseline antibody screening turned up just six or seven seropositive AZD1222 recipients. Vaccine-related CD4 TCRs covered spike, predominating at 160-218 and 743-854.

This clone was found once. Its antigen remains unidentified. CDR1 is LNHNV and CDR2 is YYDKDF in the germline V gene (reference sequence). V lost 1 base and J lost 9, with 27 bases in between. This CDR3 is 19 amino acids long. The chain has TRBV15 and TRBJ2-2; a weak D match, TRBD1 (6 bases). The sequences come from peripheral blood, collected 28 days after the second AZD1222 dose. The TCR originated in an adult who received the AZD1222 COVID-19 vaccine. The DNA for the CDR3 is TGTGCCACCAGCAGAGGGGGGCCAGGACCCACCATCGAACACCGGGAGCTGTTTTTT. This translates into CATSRGGPGPTIEHRELFF.